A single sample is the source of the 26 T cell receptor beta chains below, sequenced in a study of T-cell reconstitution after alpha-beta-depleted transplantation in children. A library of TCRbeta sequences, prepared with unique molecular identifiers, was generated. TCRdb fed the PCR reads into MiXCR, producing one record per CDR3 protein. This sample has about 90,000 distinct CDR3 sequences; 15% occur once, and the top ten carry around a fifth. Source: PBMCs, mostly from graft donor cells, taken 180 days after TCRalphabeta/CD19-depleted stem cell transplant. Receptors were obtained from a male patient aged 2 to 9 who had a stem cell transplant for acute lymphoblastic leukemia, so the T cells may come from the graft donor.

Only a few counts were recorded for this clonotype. CDR3 sequence reads: CASSPPGTGGNIQYF. In DNA form, the CDR3 reads TGTGCCAGCTCACCACCGGGGACAGGAGGAAACATTCAGTACTTC. The J gene is TRBJ2-4, the V gene TRBV18, with 8 bases identical to TRBD1. CDR3 length equals 15 residues. The germline V gene encodes CDR1 KGHSH and CDR2 LQKENI. With V trimmed by 0 bases and J by 6 bases, 4 bases remained unmatched.

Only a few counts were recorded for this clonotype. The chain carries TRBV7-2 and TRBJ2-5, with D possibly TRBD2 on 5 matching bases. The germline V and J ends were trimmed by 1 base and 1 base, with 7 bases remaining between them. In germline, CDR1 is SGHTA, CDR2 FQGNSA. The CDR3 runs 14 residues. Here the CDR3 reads CASSLDLAQETQYF. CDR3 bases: TGTGCCAGCAGCTTAGATCTAGCCCAAGAGACCCAGTACTTC.

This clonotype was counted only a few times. For the CDR3, the DNA is TGTGCCAGCAGCCCAGGGACTAGCGGGGGGTTAAATACGCAGTATTTT. It translates to CASSPGTSGGLNTQYF. V usage is TRBV7-6 and J usage is TRBJ2-3; 15 bases align to TRBD2. V shed 5 bases, J shed 7 bases, and the junction held 7 bases outside the gene matches. CDR1 and CDR2 (germline): SGHVS, FNYEAQ. The CDR3 has 16 residues.

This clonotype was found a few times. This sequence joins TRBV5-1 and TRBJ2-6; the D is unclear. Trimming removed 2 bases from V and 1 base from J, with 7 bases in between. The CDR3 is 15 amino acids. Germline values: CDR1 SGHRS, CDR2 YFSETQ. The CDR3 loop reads CASSFTVSGANVLTF. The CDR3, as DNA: TGCGCCAGCAGCTTCACGGTATCTGGGGCCAACGTCCTGACTTTC.

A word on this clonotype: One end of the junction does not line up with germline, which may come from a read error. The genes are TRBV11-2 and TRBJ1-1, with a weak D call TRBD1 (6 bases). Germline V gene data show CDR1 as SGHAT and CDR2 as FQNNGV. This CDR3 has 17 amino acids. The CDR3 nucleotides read TGTGCCAGCAGTAGGGGGTTAGACAGCCTATTGAACACTGCAGCTTTCTTT. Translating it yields CASSRGLDSLLNTAAFF.

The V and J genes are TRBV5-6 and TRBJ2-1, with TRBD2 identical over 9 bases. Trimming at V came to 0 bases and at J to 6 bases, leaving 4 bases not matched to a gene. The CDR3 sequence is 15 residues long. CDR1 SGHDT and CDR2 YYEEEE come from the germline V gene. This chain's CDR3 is CASSLGISGGNEQFF. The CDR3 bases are TGTGCCAGCAGCTTGGGGATTAGCGGGGGCAATGAGCAGTTCTTC.

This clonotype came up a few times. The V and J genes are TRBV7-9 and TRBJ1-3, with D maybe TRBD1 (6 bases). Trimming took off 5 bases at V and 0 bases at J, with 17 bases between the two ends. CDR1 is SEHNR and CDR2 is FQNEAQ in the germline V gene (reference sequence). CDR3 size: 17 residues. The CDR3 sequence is CASSAPRRGDSGNTIYF. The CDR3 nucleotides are TGTGCCAGCAGCGCCCCGCGCAGGGGCGACTCTGGAAACACCATATATTTT.

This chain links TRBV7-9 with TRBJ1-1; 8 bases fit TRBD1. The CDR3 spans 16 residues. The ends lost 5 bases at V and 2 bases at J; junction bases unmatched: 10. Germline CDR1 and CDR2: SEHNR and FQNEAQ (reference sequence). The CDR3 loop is CASSRTGTGLNTEAFF. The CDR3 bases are TGTGCCAGCAGCCGTACAGGGACAGGACTTAACACTGAAGCTTTCTTT. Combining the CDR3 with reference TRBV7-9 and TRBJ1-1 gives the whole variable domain DTGVSQNPRHKITKRGQNVTFRCDPISEHNRLYWYRQTLGQGPEFLTYFQNEAQLEKSRLLSDRFSAERPKGSFSTLEIQRTEQGDSAMYLCASSRTGTGLNTEAFFGQGTRLTVV.

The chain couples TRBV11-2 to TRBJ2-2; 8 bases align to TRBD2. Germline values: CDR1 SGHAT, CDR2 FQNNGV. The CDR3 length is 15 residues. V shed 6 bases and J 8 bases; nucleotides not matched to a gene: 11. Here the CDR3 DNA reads TGTGCCAGCAGGCATAGCGGGGAACATCAGGGGGAGCTGTTTTTT. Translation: CASRHSGEHQGELFF.

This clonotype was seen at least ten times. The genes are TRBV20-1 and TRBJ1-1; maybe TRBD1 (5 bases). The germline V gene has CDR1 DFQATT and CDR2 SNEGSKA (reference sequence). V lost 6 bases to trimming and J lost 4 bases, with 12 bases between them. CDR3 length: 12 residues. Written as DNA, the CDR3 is TGCAGTGCATACTCAGGGATCACTGAAGCTTTCTTT. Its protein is CSAYSGITEAFF.

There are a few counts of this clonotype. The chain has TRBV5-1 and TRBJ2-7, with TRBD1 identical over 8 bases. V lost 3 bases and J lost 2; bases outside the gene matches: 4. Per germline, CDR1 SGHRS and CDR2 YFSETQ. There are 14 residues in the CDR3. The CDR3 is CASSWGTGPYEQYF. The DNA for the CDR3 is TGCGCCAGCAGCTGGGGGACAGGCCCCTACGAGCAGTACTTC.

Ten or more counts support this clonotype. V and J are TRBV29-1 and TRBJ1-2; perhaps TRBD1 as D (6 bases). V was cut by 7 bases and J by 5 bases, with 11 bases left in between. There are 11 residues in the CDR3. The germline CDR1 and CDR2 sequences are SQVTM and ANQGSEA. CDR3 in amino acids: CSAEDRYGYTF. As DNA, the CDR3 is TGCAGCGCCGAGGACAGATATGGCTACACCTTC.

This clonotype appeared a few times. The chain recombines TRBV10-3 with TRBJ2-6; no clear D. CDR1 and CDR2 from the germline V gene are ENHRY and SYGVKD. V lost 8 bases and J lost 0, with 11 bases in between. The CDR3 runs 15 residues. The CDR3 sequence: CAIESSRSGANVLTF. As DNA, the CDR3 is TGTGCCATCGAAAGCTCCCGCTCTGGGGCCAACGTCCTGACTTTC.

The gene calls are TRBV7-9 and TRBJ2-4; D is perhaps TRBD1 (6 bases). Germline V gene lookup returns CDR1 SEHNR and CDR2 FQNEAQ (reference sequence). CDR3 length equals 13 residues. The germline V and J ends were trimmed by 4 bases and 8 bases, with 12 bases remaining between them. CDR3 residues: CASSSTGQDIQYF. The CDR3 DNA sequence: TGTGCCAGCAGCTCGACAGGCCAGGACATTCAGTACTTC.

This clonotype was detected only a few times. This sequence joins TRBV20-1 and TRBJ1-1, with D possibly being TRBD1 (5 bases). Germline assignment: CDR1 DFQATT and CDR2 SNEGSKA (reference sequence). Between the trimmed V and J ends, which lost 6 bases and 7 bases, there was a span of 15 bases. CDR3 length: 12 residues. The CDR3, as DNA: TGCAGTGCCACAGGCATACTGGGTGAAGCTTTCTTT. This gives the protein CSATGILGEAFF.

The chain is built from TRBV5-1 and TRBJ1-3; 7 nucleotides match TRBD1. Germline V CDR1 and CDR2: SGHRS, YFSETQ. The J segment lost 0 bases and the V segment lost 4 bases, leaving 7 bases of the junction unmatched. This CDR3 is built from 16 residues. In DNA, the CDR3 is TGCGCCAGCAGCATAGCGGACAGGACCTCTGGAAACACCATATATTTT. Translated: CASSIADRTSGNTIYF.

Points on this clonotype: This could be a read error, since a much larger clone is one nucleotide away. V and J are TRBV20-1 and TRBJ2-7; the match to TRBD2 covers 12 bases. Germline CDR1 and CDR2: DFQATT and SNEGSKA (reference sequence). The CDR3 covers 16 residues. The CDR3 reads CCASLFSSGGADEQYF. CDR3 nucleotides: TGCTGTGCTTCCCTTTTCTCTAGCGGGGGGGCCGACGAGCAGTACTTC.

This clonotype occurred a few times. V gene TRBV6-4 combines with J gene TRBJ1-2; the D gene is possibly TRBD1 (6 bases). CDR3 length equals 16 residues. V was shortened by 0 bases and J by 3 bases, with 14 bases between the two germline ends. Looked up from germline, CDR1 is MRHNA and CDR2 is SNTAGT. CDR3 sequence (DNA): TGTGCCAGCAGTGACTCGAAGGACAGTGATTACTATGGCTACACCTTC. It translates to CASSDSKDSDYYGYTF.

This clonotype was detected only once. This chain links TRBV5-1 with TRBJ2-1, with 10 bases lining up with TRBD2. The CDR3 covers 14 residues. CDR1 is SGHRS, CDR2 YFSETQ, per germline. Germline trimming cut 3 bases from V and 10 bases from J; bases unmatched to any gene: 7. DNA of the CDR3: TGCGCCAGCAGCTCTAGCGGGGGCTCCAGGGAGCAGTTCTTC. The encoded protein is CASSSSGGSREQFF.

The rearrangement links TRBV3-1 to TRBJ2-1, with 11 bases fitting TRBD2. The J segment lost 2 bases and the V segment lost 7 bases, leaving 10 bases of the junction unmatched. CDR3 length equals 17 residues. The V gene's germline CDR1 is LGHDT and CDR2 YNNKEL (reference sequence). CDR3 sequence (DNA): TGTGCCAGCACCAAAACGACTAGCGGGGTGACCTACAATGAGCAGTTCTTC. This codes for CASTKTTSGVTYNEQFF.

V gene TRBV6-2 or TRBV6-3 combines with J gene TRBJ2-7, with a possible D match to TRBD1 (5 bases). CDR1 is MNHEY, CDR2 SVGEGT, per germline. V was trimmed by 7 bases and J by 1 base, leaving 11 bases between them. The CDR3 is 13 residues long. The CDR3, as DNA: TGTGCCAGCACCCTGCCAGGGTCCTACGAGCAGTACTTC. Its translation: CASTLPGSYEQYF.

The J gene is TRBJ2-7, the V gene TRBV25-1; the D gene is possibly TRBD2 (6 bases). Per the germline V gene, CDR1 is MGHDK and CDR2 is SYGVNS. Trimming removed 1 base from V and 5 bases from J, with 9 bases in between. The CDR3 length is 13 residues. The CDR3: CASSESGRNEQYF. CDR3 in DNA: TGTGCCAGCAGTGAATCAGGGAGGAACGAGCAGTACTTC.

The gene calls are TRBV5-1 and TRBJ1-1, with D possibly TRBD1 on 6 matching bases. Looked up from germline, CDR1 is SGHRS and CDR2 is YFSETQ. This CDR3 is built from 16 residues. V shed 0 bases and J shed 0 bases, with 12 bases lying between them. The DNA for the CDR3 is TGCGCCAGCAGCTTGGTCCCGGACAGACTGAACACTGAAGCTTTCTTT. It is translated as CASSLVPDRLNTEAFF.

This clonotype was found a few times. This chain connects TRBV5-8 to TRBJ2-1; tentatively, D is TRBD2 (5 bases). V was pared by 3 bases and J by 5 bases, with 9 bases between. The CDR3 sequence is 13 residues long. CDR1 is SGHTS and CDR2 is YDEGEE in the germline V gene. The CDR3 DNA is TGTGCCAGCAGCTCGGACTGGAACAATGAGCAGTTCTTC. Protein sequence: CASSSDWNNEQFF.

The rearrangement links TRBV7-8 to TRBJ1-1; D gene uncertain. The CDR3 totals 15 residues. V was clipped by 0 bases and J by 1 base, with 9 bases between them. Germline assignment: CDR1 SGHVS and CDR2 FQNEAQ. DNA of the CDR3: TGTGCCAGCAGCTTAGCGAGTCATGGGAACACTGAAGCTTTCTTT. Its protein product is CASSLASHGNTEAFF.

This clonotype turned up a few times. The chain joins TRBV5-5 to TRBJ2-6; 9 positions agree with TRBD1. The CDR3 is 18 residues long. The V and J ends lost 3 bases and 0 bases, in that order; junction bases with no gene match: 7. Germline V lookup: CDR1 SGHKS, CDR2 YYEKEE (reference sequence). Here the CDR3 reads CASSYWTGVLSGANVLTF. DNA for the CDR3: TGTGCCAGCAGCTATTGGACAGGGGTCCTCTCTGGGGCCAACGTCCTGACTTTC.